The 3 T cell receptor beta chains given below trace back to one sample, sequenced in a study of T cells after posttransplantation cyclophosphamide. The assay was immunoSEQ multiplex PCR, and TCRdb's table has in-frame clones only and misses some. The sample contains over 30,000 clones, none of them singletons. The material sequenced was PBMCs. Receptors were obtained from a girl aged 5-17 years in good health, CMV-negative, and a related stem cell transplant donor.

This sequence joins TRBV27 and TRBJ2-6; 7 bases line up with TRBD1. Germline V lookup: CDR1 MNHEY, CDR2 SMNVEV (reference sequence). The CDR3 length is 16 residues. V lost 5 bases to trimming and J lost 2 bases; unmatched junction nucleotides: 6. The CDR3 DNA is TGTGCCAGCAGTACCTTAGACAGGGCTGGGGCCAACGTCCTGACTTTC. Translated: CASSTLDRAGANVLTF.

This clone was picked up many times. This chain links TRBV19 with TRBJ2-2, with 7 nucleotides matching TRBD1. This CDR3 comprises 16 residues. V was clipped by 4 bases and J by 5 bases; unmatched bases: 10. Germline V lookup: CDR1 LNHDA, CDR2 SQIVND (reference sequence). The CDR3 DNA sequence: TGTGCCAGTAGTAAACCAACAGGGGTGGGGACCGGGGAGCTGTTTTTT. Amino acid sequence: CASSKPTGVGTGELFF. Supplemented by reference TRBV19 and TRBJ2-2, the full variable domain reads DGGITQSPKYLFRKEGQNVTLSCEQNLNHDAMYWYRQDPGQGLRLIYYSQIVNDFQKGDIAEGYSVSREKKESFPLTVTSAQKNPTAFYLCASSKPTGVGTGELFFGEGSRLTVL.

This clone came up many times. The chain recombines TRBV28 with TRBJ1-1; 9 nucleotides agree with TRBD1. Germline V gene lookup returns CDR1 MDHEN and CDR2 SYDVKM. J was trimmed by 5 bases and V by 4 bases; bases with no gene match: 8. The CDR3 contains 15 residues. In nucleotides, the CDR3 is TGTGCCAGCAGTTCAGGGGACAGGGTGGGAACTGAAGCTTTCTTT. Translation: CASSSGDRVGTEAFF.